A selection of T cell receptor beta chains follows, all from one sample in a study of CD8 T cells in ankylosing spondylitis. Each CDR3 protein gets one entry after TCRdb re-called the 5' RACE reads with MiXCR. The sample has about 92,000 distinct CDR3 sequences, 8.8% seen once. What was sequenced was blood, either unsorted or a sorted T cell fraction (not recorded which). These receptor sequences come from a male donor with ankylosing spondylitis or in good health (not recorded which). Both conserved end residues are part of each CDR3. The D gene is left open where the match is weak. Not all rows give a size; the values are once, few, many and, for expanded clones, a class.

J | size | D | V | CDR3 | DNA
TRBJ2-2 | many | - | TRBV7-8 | CASSPLEGAGELFF | TGTGCCAGCAGCCCTCTCGAAGGGGCCGGGGAGCTGTTTTTT
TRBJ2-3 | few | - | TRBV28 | CASSLGGGRPDTQYF | TGTGCCAGCAGTTTGGGGGGGGGCCGCCCAGATACGCAGTATTTT
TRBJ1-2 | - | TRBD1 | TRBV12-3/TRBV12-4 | CASSRGQGSFGYTF | TGTGCCAGCAGTCGCGGACAGGGAAGCTTTGGCTACACCTTC
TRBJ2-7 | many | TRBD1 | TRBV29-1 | CSVTGTGEETYEQYF | TGCAGCGTAACCGGGACAGGGGAGGAAACCTACGAGCAGTACTTC
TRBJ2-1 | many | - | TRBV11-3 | CASSLSGGGHFNEQFF | TGTGCCAGCAGCTTAAGCGGTGGGGGACATTTCAATGAGCAGTTCTTC
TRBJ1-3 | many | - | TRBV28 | CASSIPGRTSGNTIYF | TGTGCCAGCAGTATCCCAGGACGGACCTCTGGAAACACCATATATTTT
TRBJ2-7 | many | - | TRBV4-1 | CASSQDTYEQYF | TGCGCCAGCAGCCAAGATACCTACGAGCAGTACTTC
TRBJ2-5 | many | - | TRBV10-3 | CAITAGVGETQYF | TGTGCCATCACGGCAGGGGTTGGAGAGACCCAGTACTTC
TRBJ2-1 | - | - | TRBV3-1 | CASSRAAGYNEQFF | TGTGCCAGCAGTCGAGCGGCGGGGTACAATGAGCAGTTCTTC
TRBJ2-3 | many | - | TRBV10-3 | CAISEGPTDTQYF | TGTGCCATCAGTGAGGGACCGACAGATACGCAGTATTTT
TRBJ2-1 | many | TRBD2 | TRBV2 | CASIPRRGASYNEQFF | TGTGCCAGCATCCCGCGGCGGGGGGCTTCCTACAATGAGCAGTTCTTC
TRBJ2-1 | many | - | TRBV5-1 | CASSFQQGPGYEQFF | TGCGCCAGCAGCTTTCAACAGGGACCGGGATATGAGCAGTTCTTC
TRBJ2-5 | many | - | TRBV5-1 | CASSSPGNQETQYF | TGCGCCAGCAGCTCCCCCGGGAACCAAGAGACCCAGTACTTC
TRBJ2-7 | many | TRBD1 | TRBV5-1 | CASRRGQETYEQYF | TGCGCCAGCAGAAGGGGGCAGGAAACCTACGAGCAGTACTTC
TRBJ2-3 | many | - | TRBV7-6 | CASSTPGGPIDTQYF | TGTGCCAGCAGCACCCCGGGGGGCCCGATAGATACGCAGTATTTT
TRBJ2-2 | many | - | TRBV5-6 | CASSRALNTGELFF | TGTGCCAGCAGCCGGGCATTGAACACCGGGGAGCTGTTTTTT
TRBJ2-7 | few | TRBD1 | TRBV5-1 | CASSIATGDAYEQYF | TGCGCCAGCAGCATAGCGACAGGGGACGCCTACGAGCAGTACTTC
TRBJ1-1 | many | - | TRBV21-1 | CASSKALTAITGMNTEAFF | TGTGCCAGCAGCAAAGCCTTAACCGCAATCACAGGAATGAACACTGAAGCTTTCTTT
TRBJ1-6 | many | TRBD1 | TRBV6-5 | CASSYPHQGDGSYNSPLHF | TGTGCCAGCAGTTACCCTCATCAGGGGGATGGTTCCTATAATTCACCCCTCCACTTT
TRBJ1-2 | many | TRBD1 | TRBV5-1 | CASSGNQGADLNYGYTF | TGCGCCAGCAGCGGAAATCAGGGGGCTGATCTTAACTATGGCTACACCTTC
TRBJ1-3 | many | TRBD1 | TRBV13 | CASSSLRTGSGNTIYF | TGTGCCAGCAGCTCGCTACGGACAGGCTCTGGAAACACCATATATTTT
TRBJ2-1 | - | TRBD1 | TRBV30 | CAWSSGTGSYNEQFF | TGTGCCTGGAGCTCCGGGACAGGCTCCTACAATGAGCAGTTCTTC
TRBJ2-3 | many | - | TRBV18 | CASSPPQGSTDTQYF | TGTGCCAGCTCACCACCGCAGGGAAGCACAGATACGCAGTATTTT
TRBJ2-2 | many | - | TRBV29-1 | CSVEVSSTGELFF | TGCAGCGTTGAAGTCAGTTCAACCGGGGAGCTGTTTTTT
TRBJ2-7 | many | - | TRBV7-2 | CASSSGGGQSEQYF | TGTGCCAGCAGCTCAGGGGGGGGACAGTCCGAGCAGTACTTC
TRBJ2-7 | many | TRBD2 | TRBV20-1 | CSARVVRGDYEQYF | TGCAGTGCTAGAGTTGTGCGGGGGGACTACGAGCAGTACTTC
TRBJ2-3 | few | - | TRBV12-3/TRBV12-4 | CASSSGVGGGGTDTQYF | TGTGCCAGCAGTTCGGGAGTAGGAGGGGGAGGAACAGATACGCAGTATTTT
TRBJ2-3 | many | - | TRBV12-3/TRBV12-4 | CASSLGVSGTQYF | TGTGCCAGCAGTTTAGGAGTATCCGGTACGCAGTATTTT
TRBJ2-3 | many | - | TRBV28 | CASSFVGQSTDTQYF | TGTGCCAGCAGTTTTGTAGGACAGAGCACAGATACGCAGTATTTT